Presented here are 6 T cell receptor beta chains from one specimen sequenced in a study of cytomegalovirus exposure and HLA in healthy donors. This PCR relied on a set of 60 Vbeta primers and 13 Jbeta primers. Produced via immunoSEQ multiplex PCR; TCRdb's table is partial and in-frame only. The repertoire has approximately 150,000 clones, around 77% of them found once; the top ten carry roughly 1.5%. The sample consisted of PBMCs. All receptors come from a man in his forties in good health and CMV-seronegative.

The V call is TRBV15, the J call TRBJ2-7; TRBD1 matches 7 bases. V lost 1 base and J lost 3; bases outside the gene matches: 6. The CDR3 covers 15 residues. CDR1 is LNHNV and CDR2 is YYDKDF in the germline V gene (reference sequence). CDR3 DNA: TGTGCCACCAGCAGAGGTCGGACAGGCAACTACGAGCAGTACTTC. Amino acids: CATSRGRTGNYEQYF.

This clone was detected once. The chain couples TRBV10-3 to TRBJ1-3; D uncertain. The CDR3 runs 13 residues. Trimming shortened V by 4 bases and J by 0 bases, and 4 bases separated the two germline ends. Germline V gene data show CDR1 as ENHRY and CDR2 as SYGVKD. The CDR3 nucleotides are TGTGCCATCAGTGTATCCTCTGGAAACACCATATATTTT. It is translated as CAISVSSGNTIYF.

The rearrangement links TRBV5-1 to TRBJ2-3; 7 bases agree with TRBD2. Unmatched junction bases numbered 7, after V lost 4 bases and J lost 5 bases. This CDR3 has 14 residues. CDR1 SGHRS and CDR2 YFSETQ come from the germline V gene. In nucleotides, the CDR3 is TGCGCCAGCAGCCCCCTAGCGGAGCAAGATACGCAGTATTTT. This sequence encodes CASSPLAEQDTQYF.

The chain uses TRBV7-9 and TRBJ1-5, with 9 bases that match TRBD1. Germline values: CDR1 SEHNR, CDR2 FQNEAQ (reference sequence). The CDR3 consists of 15 residues. Germline trimming cut 4 bases from V and 4 bases from J; bases unmatched to any gene: 5. CDR3 DNA sequence: TGTGCCAGCAGCTATGCGACAGGGGGTAATCAGCCCCAGCATTTT. As protein: CASSYATGGNQPQHF.

The J gene is TRBJ1-1, the V gene TRBV18; possible D gene TRBD1, 6 bases. Germline loops: CDR1 KGHSH, CDR2 LQKENI. The length of the CDR3 is 14 residues. Trimming removed 3 bases from V and 4 bases from J, with 12 bases in between. CDR3 residues: CASSPYRDGTEAFF. In DNA, the CDR3 is TGTGCCAGCTCACCCTACAGGGACGGCACTGAAGCTTTCTTT.

V usage is TRBV5-6 and J usage is TRBJ2-7, with a weak D call TRBD1 (5 bases). Trimming took off 5 bases at V and 7 bases at J, with 13 bases between the two ends. Germline assignment: CDR1 SGHDT and CDR2 YYEEEE. The CDR3 extends over 12 amino acids. CDR3 amino acids: CASRFGAGEQYV. CDR3 bases: TGTGCCAGCAGATTTGGCGCAGGGGAGCAGTACGTC.